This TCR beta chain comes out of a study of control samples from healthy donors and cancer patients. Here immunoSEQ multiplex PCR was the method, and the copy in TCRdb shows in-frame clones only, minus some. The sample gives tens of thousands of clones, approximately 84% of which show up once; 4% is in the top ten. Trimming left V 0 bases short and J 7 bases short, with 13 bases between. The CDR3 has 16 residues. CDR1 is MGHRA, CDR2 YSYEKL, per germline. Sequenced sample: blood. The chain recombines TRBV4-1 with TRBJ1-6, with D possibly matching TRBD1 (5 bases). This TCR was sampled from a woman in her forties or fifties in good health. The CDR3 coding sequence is TGCGCCAGCAGCCAAGAGGGGACGGCCCGAAATTCACCCCTCCACTTT. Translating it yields CASSQEGTARNSPLHF.